The following is a T cell receptor (beta chain) sequence with its context. Its target is unknown. This entry comes from a study of response to subunit inactivated influenza vaccine. J lost 1 base, V lost 5 bases, and 8 bases had no gene match. CDR1 and CDR2 (germline): SGDLS, YYNGEE. The CDR3 runs 15 residues. MiXCR, applied by TCRdb to the RT-PCR reads, yields one record per CDR3 protein. The top ten hold under 2.5% of the sample, which has around 520,000 distinct CDR3 sequences, about 25% seen once. Study results and caveats: Every seasonal influenza vaccination brings in few new T cells, the authors suggested.

This material consisted of CD4+ T cells sorted from PBMCs, taken roughly 5 days after vaccination. The chain joins TRBV9 to TRBJ2-5; 7 bases align to TRBD2. This clonotype was sampled from a man aged 50-60 years who received an inactivated influenza vaccine. DNA for the CDR3: TGTGCCAGCAGTCGATTAGCGGGTCCCCAAGAGACCCAGTACTTC. Translated, it gives CASSRLAGPQETQYF.